This T cell receptor beta chain was captured in a study of naive and memory T cell subsets. An equimolar mix of two oligonucleotides served as the beta constant-region primer for TRBC1 and TRBC2. Four rounds of PCR amplified the ligated cDNA using nested alpha and beta constant-region primers plus SP2. A 12-nucleotide UMI and the SP2 primer were added to the cDNA 3' end by oligonucleotide ligation. TCRdb called the UMI-ligation and nested PCR reads again in MiXCR, with one record for every CDR3 protein. The table shows 80,000 to 95,000 distinct CDR3 sequences, with around 9% occurring only once. Trimming removed 7 bases from V and 6 bases from J, with 11 bases in between. CDR3 length: 12 amino acids. Germline V lookup: CDR1 MNHEY, CDR2 SMNVEV (reference sequence). The study's findings and limits: Naive and memory repertoire findings lacked a ground truth for validation.

This clonotype was detected only a few times. Antigen unknown. The sample taken for sequencing was naive CD8+ T cells from blood. This receptor was identified in a human donor in good health. The V gene is TRBV27, the J gene TRBJ2-3; either TRBD1 or TRBD2 may supply D (5 bases each). This chain's CDR3 is CASIGTPDTQYF. The CDR3 DNA reads as TGTGCCAGCATTGGGACCCCCGATACGCAGTATTTT.